The present TCR beta chain was sequenced within a study of blood T cell repertoires in COVID-19. CDR1 and CDR2 from the germline V gene are SGHAT and FQNNGV. This CDR3 region has 15 residues. After removal of 5 bases from V and 14 bases from J, the junction contained 16 bases not matched to a gene. Method: immunoSEQ multiplex PCR; TCRdb's copy keeps in-frame clones and lacks some. The sample lists roughly 310,000 clones, roughly nine tenths occurring once. This clone came up once. Sequencing was performed on PBMCs or T cells enriched from blood (not recorded which). This sequence joins TRBV11-2 and TRBJ2-3; 10 bases fit TRBD2. This TCR derives from a man aged 55 to 70 who had recovered from COVID-19. Here the CDR3 DNA reads TGTGCCAGCAGCCAGAGAATAGAGCGGGAGGGACGTCTGTATTTT. This encodes CASSQRIEREGRLYF. The full variable domain, in which reference TRBV11-2 and TRBJ2-3 provide the parts outside the CDR3, is EAGVAQSPRYKIIEKRQSVAFWCNPISGHATLYWYQQILGQGPKLLIQFQNNGVVDDSQLPKDRFSAERLKGVDSTLKIQPAKLEDSAVYLCASSQRIEREGRLYFGPGTRLTVL.